This TCR beta chain was observed in a study of shared clonotypes between healthy human individuals. Sequencing used immunoSEQ multiplex PCR; TCRdb keeps in-frame clones, though not all of them. Here the sample spans some 1.1 million clones, approximately 80% being singletons. The sequence derives from a young man in good health. Some clones in this sample may be carry-over from other donors' samples. The sequenced sample consisted of memory CD4+ T cells from PBMCs. Subset noted: CD45RA-negative fraction.

CDR3 in amino acids: CASSGRDRSNDGELFF. The CDR3 coding sequence is TGTGCCAGCAGTGGCCGGGACAGAAGTAACGACGGGGAGCTGTTTTTT. The rearrangement uses TRBV28 and TRBJ2-2; TRBD1 agrees at 7 bases. Germline values: CDR1 MDHEN, CDR2 SYDVKM. The CDR3 runs to 16 residues. V gave up 5 bases and J gave up 7 bases; unmatched junction bases: 13.